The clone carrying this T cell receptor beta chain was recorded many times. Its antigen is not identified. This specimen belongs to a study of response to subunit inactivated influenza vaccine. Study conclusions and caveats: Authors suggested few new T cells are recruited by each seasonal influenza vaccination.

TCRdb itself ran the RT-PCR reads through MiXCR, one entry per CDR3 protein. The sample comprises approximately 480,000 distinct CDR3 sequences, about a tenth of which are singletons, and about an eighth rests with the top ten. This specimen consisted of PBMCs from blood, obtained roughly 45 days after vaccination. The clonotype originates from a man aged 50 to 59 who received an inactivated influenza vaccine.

Written as DNA, the CDR3 is TGTGCCAGCAGTTCCGCCGGGACAGGAAACTACGAGCAGTACTTC. Amino acids: CASSSAGTGNYEQYF. The rearrangement joins TRBV12-3 or TRBV12-4 to TRBJ2-7; 8 bases match TRBD1. This CDR3 spans 15 amino acids. V shed 4 bases and J 3 bases; nucleotides not matched to a gene: 8.